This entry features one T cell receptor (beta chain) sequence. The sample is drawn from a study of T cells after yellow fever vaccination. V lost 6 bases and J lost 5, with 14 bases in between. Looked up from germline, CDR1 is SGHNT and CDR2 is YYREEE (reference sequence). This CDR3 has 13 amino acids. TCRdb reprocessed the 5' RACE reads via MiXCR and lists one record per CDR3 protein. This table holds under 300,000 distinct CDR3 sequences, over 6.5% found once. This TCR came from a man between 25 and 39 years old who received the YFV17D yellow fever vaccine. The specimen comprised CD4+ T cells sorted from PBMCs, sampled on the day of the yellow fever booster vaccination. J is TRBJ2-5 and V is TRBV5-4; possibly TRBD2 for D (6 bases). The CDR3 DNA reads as TGTGCCAGCACAGCGGGTCTTGCGGAGACCCAGTACTTC. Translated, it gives CASTAGLAETQYF.